The clone carrying this T cell receptor (beta chain) appeared a few times. No antigen is known for it. This sample was taken from a study of identical twins. Regarding the study as a whole: Analyses of zero insertions could be partly confounded by invariant MAIT and iNKT cells. Among beta out-of-frame sequences, excess sharing between twins appeared weaker. Abundant cord blood beta clonotypes carried fewer insertions; memory repertoires showed none.

TCRdb reprocessed the 5' RACE reads via MiXCR and lists one record per CDR3 protein. This sample has 690,000 or so distinct CDR3 sequences; over 5% occur once, and the top ten carry 1.5% to 2%. CDR1 and CDR2 (germline): SGHRS, YFSETQ. The CDR3 covers 15 residues. V dropped 0 bases and J dropped 6 bases, with 13 bases sitting between them. V and J are TRBV5-1 and TRBJ2-1; D gene unclear. Specimen: naive T cells sorted from blood. This receptor was obtained from a man between 18 and 35 years old in good health. The CDR3 reads CASSLGRNRINEQFF. DNA of the CDR3: TGCGCCAGCAGCTTGGGGCGGAACCGGATCAATGAGCAGTTCTTC.